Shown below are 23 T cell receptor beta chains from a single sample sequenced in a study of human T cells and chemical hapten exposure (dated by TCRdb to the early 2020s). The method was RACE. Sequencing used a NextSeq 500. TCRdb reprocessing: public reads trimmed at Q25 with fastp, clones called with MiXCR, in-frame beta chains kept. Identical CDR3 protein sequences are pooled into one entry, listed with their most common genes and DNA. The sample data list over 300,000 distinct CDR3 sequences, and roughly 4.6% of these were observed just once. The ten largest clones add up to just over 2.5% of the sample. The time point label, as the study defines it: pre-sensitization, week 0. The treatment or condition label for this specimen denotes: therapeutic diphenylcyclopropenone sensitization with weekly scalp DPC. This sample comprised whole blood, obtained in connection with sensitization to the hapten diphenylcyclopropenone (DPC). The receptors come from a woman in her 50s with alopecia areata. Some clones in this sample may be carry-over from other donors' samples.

CDR3 protein: CASSKDIGLGAEQYF. The DNA of the CDR3 is TGCGCCAGCAGCAAGGATATTGGACTAGGAGCCGAGCAGTACTTC. This chain connects TRBV5-1 to TRBJ2-7, with TRBD2 identical over 7 bases. Trimming removed 4 bases from V and 6 bases from J; junction bases left unmatched: 13. The germline gives CDR1 SGHRS, CDR2 YFSETQ. The CDR3 runs 15 residues.

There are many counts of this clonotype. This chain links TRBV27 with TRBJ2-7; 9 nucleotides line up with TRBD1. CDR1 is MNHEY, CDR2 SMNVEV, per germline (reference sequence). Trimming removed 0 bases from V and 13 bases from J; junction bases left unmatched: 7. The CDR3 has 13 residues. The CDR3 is CASSLSPGQGEYF. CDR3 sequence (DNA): TGTGCCAGCAGTTTATCCCCGGGACAGGGTGAATACTTC.

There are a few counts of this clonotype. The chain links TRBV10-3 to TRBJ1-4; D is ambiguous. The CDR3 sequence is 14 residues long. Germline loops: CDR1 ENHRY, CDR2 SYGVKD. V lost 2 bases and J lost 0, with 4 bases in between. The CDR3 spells CAISEAATNEKLFF. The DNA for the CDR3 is TGTGCCATCAGTGAGGCGGCAACTAATGAAAAACTGTTTTTT.

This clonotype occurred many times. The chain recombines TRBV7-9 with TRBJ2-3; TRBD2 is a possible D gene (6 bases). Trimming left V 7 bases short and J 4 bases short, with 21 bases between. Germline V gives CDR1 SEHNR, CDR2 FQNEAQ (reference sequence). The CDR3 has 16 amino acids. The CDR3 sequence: CASNYRGRGWADTQYF. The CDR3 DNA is TGTGCCAGCAACTATCGGGGGAGAGGATGGGCAGATACGCAGTATTTT.

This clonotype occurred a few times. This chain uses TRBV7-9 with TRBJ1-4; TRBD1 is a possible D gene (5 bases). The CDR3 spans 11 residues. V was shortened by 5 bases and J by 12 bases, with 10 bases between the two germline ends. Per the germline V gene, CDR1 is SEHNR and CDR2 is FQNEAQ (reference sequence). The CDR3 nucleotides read TGTGCCAGCAGCGCGGGGGAGGAACTGTTTTTT. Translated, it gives CASSAGEELFF.

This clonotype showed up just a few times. CDR3 in amino acids: CASSFEVYEQYF. The CDR3 region has the DNA TGTGCCAGCAGTTTTGAAGTGTACGAGCAGTACTTC. J is TRBJ2-7 and V is TRBV28; no reliable D call. The CDR3 has 12 residues. V dropped 3 bases and J dropped 4 bases, with 7 bases sitting between them. Germline CDR1 is MDHEN and CDR2 is SYDVKM.

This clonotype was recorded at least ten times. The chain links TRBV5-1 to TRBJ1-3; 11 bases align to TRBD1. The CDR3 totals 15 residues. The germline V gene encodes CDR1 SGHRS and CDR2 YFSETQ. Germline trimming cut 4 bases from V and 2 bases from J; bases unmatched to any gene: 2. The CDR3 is CASSLDRGPGNTIYF. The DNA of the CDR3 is TGCGCCAGCAGCCTGGACAGGGGGCCTGGAAACACCATATATTTT.

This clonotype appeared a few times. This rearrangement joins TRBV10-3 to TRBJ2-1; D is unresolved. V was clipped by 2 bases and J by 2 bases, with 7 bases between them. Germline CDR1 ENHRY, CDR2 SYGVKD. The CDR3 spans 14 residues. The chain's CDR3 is CAISEEKAYNEQFF. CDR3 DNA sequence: TGTGCCATCAGTGAGGAGAAGGCCTACAATGAGCAGTTCTTC.

CDR3 residues: CATGPSLGNTIYF. Written as DNA, the CDR3 is TGTGCCACCGGACCTTCTCTGGGAAACACCATATATTTT. The chain couples TRBV6-2 or TRBV6-3 to TRBJ1-3; D is ambiguous. This CDR3 has 13 amino acids. The germline gives CDR1 MNHEY, CDR2 SVGEGT. The ends were cut back, 10 bases at V and 4 bases at J, with 14 bases in the middle.

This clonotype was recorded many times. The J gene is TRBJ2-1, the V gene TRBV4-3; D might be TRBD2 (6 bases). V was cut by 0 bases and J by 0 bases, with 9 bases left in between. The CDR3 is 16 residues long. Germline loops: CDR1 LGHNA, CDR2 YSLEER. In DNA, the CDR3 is TGCGCCAGCAGCCAAGATGGGGGGAGCTCCTACAATGAGCAGTTCTTC. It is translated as CASSQDGGSSYNEQFF.

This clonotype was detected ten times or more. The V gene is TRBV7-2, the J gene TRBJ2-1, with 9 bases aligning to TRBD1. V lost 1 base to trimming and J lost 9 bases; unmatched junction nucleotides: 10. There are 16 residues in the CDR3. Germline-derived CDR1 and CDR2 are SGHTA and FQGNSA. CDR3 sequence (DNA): TGTGCCAGCAGCTTAGACCCACAGGGGGCTAGGGGTGAGCAGTTCTTC. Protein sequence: CASSLDPQGARGEQFF.

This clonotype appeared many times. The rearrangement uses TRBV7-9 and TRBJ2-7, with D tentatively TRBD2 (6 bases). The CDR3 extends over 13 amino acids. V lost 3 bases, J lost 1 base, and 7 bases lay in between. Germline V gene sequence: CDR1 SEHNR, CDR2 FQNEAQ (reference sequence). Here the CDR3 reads CASSLGLSYEQYF. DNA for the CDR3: TGTGCCAGCAGCTTGGGACTGTCCTACGAGCAGTACTTC.

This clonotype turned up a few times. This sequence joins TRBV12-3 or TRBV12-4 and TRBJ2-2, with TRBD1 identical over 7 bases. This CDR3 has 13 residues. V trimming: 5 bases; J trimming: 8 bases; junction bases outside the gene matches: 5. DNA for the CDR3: TGTGCCAGCAGTACCCGACAGGGTGGGGAGCTGTTTTTT. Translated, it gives CASSTRQGGELFF.

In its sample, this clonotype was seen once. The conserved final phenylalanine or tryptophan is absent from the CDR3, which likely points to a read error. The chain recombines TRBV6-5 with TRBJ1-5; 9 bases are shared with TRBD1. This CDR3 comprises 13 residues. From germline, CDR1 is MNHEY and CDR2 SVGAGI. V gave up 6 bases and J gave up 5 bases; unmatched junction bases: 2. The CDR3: CASRGQGHQPQHY. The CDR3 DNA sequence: TGTGCCAGCAGGGGACAGGGACATCAGCCCCAGCATTAT.

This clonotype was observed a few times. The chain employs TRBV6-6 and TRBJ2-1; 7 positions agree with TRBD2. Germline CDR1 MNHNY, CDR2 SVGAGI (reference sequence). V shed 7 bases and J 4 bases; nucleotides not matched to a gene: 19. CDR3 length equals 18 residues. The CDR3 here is CASTPPFSGPRLYNEQFF. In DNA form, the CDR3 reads TGTGCCAGCACCCCTCCCTTTAGCGGGCCGAGACTTTACAATGAGCAGTTCTTC.

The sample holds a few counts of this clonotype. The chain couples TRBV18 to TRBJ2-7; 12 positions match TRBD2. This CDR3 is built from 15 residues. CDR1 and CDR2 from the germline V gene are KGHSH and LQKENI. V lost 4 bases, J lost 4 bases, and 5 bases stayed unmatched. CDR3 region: CASSLKTSGGYEQYF. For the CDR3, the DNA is TGTGCCAGCTCACTTAAGACTAGCGGGGGATACGAGCAGTACTTC.

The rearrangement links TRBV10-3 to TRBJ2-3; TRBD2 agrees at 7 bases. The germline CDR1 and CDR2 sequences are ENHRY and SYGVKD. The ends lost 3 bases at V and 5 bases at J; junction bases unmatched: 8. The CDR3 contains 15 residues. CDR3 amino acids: CAISEWAGEGDTQYF. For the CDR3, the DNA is TGTGCCATCAGTGAATGGGCGGGAGAGGGAGATACGCAGTATTTT.

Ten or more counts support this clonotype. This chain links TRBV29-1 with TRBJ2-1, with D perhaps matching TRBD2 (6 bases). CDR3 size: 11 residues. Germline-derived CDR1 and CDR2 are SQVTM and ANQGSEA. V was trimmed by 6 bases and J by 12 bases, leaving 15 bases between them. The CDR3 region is CSVEQRVGQFF. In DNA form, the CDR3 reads TGCAGCGTAGAACAGCGGGTTGGGCAGTTCTTC.

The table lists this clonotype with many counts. This chain's CDR3 is CSVTRGSTDTQYF. As DNA, the CDR3 is TGCAGTGTGACCCGCGGAAGCACAGATACGCAGTATTTT. This sequence joins TRBV20-1 and TRBJ2-3; D is uncertain. The CDR3 spans 13 residues. Germline CDR1 and CDR2: DFQATT and SNEGSKA (reference sequence). The V end was cut by 7 bases, the J end by 0 bases, with 11 bases between.

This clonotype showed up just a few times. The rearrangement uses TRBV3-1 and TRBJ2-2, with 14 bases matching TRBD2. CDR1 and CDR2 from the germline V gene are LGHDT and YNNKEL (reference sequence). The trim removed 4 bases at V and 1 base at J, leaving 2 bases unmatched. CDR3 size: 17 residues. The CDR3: CASSPGLAGGNTGELFF. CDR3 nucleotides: TGTGCCAGCAGCCCTGGACTAGCGGGGGGGAACACCGGGGAGCTGTTTTTT.

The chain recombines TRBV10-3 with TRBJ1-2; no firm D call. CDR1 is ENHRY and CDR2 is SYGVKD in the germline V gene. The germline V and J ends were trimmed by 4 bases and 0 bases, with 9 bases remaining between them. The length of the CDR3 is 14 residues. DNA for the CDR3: TGTGCCATCAGTGGCCTCTCAACTAACTATGGCTACACCTTC. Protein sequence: CAISGLSTNYGYTF.

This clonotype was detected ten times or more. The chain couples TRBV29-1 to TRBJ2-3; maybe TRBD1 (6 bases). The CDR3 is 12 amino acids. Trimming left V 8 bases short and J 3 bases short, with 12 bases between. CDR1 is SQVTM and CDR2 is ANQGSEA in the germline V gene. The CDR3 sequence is CSSNQGTDTQYF. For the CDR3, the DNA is TGCAGCTCCAATCAGGGGACAGATACGCAGTATTTT.

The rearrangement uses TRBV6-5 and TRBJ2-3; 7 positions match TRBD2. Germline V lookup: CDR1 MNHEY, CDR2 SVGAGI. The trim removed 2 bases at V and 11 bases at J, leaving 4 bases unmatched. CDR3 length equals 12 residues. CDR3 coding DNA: TGTGCCAGCAGTTACCCCAGCGGGATGCAGTATTTT. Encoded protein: CASSYPSGMQYF.